The sequence of this T cell receptor (beta chain) was determined in a study of Tregs in tolerant kidney transplant recipients. Whole-study findings and limits: Antigen-driven expansion was suggested because donor-specific Tregs expanded more than all Tregs in tolerant patients. Findings come from small patient numbers and require larger validation. For some patients, primers changed over time, blocking nucleotide-level comparison.

The nonmyeloablative bone marrow transplants came from related graft donors, with transient mixed chimerism. For this clone: Its target is not known.

Produced via immunoSEQ multiplex PCR; TCRdb's table is partial and in-frame only. Counted here are some 50,000 clones, roughly nine tenths occurring once; the ten biggest clones make up about 16%. The sequencing here drew on CD8+ T cells from blood (PBMCs), taken 12 months after the transplant. The sequence came from a human patient who received a combined kidney and bone marrow transplant. Some T cells may have come from the graft donor.

The CDR3 region is CASSQEGRGAADWETQYF. Here the CDR3 DNA reads TGCGCCAGCAGCCAAGAGGGTCGGGGGGCGGCGGACTGGGAGACCCAGTACTTC. J is TRBJ2-5 and V is TRBV4-3; the D gene is possibly TRBD2 (7 bases). The CDR3 runs to 18 residues. Germline V CDR1 and CDR2: LGHNA, YSLEER. V shed 0 bases and J shed 5 bases, with 22 bases lying between them.